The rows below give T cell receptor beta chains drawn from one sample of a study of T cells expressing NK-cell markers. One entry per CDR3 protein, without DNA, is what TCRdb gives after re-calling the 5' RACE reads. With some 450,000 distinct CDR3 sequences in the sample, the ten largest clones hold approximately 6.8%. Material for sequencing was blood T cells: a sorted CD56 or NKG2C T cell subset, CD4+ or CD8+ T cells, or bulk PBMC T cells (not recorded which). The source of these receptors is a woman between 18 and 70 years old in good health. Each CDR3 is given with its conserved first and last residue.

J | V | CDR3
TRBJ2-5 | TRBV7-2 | CASSFGGAYQETQYF
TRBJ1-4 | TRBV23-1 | CASSAPDRDNEKLFF
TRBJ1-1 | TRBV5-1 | CASSSGQGNTEAFF
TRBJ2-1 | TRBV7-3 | CASSFAGGGNEQFF
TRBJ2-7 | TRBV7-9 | CASSLEGSPTYEQYF
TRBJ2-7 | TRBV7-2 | CASNGGSGNYNEQYF
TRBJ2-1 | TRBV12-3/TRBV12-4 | CASTQGRGSGGYNEQFF
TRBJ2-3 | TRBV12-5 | CASGLSHDTDTQYF
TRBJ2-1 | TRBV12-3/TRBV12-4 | CASTEGWGAHYNEQFF
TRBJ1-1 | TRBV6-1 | CASNPPGGRRNTEAFF
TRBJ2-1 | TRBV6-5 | CASSYSGDSYNEQFF
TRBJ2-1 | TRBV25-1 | CASSEGTSPGNEQFF
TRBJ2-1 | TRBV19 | CASSIGLADNEQFF
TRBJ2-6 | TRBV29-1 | CSAEGRGSSGANVLTF
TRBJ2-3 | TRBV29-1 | CSVAPSRGKTDTQYF
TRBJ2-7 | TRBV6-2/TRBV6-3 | CASSYSPDRVEEQYF
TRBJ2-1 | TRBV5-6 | CASSLESHEQFF
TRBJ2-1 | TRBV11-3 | CASSSPWGGNEQFF
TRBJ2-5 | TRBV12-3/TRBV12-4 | CASSPVRQGQETQYF
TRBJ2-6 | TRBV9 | CASSPRGPGANVLTF
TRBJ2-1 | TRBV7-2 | CASSLGASGGENEQFF
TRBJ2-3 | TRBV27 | CASSIGAGTQYF
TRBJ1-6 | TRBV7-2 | CASSSMGGSPLHF
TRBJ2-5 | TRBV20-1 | CSAVGGTIQETQYF
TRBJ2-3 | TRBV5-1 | CASRTGWATSTDTQYF
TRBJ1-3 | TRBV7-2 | CASREGNSGNTIYF
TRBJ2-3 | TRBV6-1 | CASSQREGEDTQYF
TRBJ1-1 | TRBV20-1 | CSASDRNTEAFF
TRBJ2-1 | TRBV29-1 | CSVEVPRYEQFF
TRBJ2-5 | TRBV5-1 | CASSLEGPRQETQYF
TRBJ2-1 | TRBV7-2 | CASSAASNEQFF
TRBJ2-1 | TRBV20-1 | CSAAASSSYNEQFF
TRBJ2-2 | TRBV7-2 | CASSAGLVKLFF
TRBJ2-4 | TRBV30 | CAWSRGVAKNIQYF
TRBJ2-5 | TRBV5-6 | CASSVEPGRVQETQYF
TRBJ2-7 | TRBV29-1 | CSVELSVYEQYF
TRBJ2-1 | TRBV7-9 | CASIPTRYNEQFF
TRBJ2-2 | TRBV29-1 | CSLQGGGGELFF
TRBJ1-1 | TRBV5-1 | CASQGEANTEAFF
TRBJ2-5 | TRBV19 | CASRGWGQETQYF
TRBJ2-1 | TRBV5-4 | CASRSGTNEQFF
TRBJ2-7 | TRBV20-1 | CSANTPSGRAGYEQYF
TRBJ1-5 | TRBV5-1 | CASSCRQEGSNQPQHF
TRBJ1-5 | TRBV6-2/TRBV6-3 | CASSSPRGGASNQPQHF
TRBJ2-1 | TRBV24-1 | CATSDLVANPPNEQFF
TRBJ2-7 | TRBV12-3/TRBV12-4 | CASQVRVGQGASYEQYF
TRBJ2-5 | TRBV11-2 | CASSKGALQETQYF
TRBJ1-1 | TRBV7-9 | CASSLSPVGIEAFF
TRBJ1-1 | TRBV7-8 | CASSLEGGRVGEAFF
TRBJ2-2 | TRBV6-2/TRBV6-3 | CASSGQVAGELFF
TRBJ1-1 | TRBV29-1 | CSVDREIMNTEAFF
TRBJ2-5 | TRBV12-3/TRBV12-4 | CASSVLGPQETQYF
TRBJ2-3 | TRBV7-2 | CASTYLTGSTDTQYF